Below are 22 T cell receptor beta chains sequenced from a single sample in a study of T cells in Graves' hyperthyroidism and ophthalmopathy. RNA transcripts provided the source from which TCR beta CDR3 regions were amplified. First-round RT-PCR with HTBI primers amplified the TCR CDR3 region. Each CDR3 protein is one row after TCRdb ran MiXCR on the multiplex PCR reads. The data show over 450,000 distinct CDR3 sequences, under 20% seen once. Sequenced material: blood. The origin of the receptors is a woman aged 18-29 years with Graves' ophthalmopathy.

The CDR3 DNA reads as TGTGCCAGCAGGGCCGCAGCGGGGGGCTTCAATGAGCAGTTCTTC. Its protein is CASRAAAGGFNEQFF. The chain couples TRBV6-1 to TRBJ2-1; 9 bases agree with TRBD2. Germline V lookup: CDR1 MNHNS, CDR2 SASEGT. V trimming: 6 bases; J trimming: 6 bases; junction bases outside the gene matches: 9. This CDR3 region has 15 residues.

This clonotype showed up just a few times. The chain carries TRBV19 and TRBJ1-1; D gene unclear. The CDR3 sequence is 13 residues long. Trimming cost V 5 bases and J 5 bases, with 12 bases left between them. CDR1 and CDR2 from the germline V gene are LNHDA and SQIVND (reference sequence). The CDR3 region is CASSLGEETEAFF. DNA of the CDR3: TGTGCCAGTAGTCTCGGAGAAGAGACTGAAGCTTTCTTT.

This clonotype was recorded at least ten times. The genes are TRBV18 and TRBJ1-5; D not resolved. CDR1 is KGHSH and CDR2 is LQKENI in the germline V gene. The CDR3 has 14 residues. V lost 3 bases and J lost 4, with 10 bases in between. CDR3 protein: CASSPSAVNQPQHF. CDR3 nucleotide sequence: TGTGCCAGCTCACCTTCGGCAGTTAATCAGCCCCAGCATTTT. The variable domain in full, completed from reference TRBV18 and TRBJ1-5, reads NAGVMQNPRHLVRRRGQEARLRCSPMKGHSHVYWYRQLPEEGLKFMVYLQKENIIDESGMPKERFSAEFPKEGPSILRIQQVVRGDSAAYFCASSPSAVNQPQHFGDGTRLSIL.

The CDR3 sequence: CASSLAGGANTF. The CDR3 DNA sequence: TGTGCCAGCAGTTTGGCGGGGGGCGCGAACACCTTC. This sequence joins TRBV12-3 or TRBV12-4 and TRBJ1-2; a possible D gene is TRBD1 (6 bases). V was trimmed by 3 bases and J by 12 bases, leaving 14 bases between them. The CDR3 length is 12 residues.

The rearrangement uses TRBV6-1 and TRBJ2-1; maybe TRBD2 (5 bases). This CDR3 is built from 12 residues. Trimming took 6 bases from V and 12 from J, leaving 15 bases between them. Germline V CDR1 and CDR2: MNHNS, SASEGT. Written as DNA, the CDR3 is TGTGCCAGCAGCCTACCGGGTGGAGGGCAGTTCTTC. Translation gives CASSLPGGGQFF.

The J gene is TRBJ2-2, the V gene TRBV27; D not certain. The germline gives CDR1 MNHEY, CDR2 SMNVEV (reference sequence). CDR3 length: 14 residues. V lost 2 bases and J lost 3, with 7 bases in between. The CDR3, as DNA: TGTGCCAGCAGTTTAGCCTATGACACCGGGGAGCTGTTTTTT. This encodes CASSLAYDTGELFF.

The chain recombines TRBV20-1 with TRBJ1-2; 7 bases map to TRBD1. This CDR3 spans 12 amino acids. Germline V gene sequence: CDR1 DFQATT, CDR2 SNEGSKA (reference sequence). J lost 3 bases, V lost 4 bases, and 2 bases had no gene match. For the CDR3, the DNA is TGCAGTGCTACCGGGACAGACTATGGCTACACCTTC. Protein product: CSATGTDYGYTF.

The gene calls are TRBV15 and TRBJ2-1; D not certain. Germline V lookup: CDR1 LNHNV, CDR2 YYDKDF (reference sequence). V lost 7 bases and J 9 bases, leaving 13 bases between the germline ends. This CDR3 spans 12 amino acids. The CDR3, as DNA: TGTGCCACCACTTTCCATAGTGGTGAGCAGTTCTTC. Translation gives CATTFHSGEQFF.

The chain uses TRBV12-3 or TRBV12-4 and TRBJ2-2; maybe TRBD1 (6 bases). V was pared by 5 bases and J by 4 bases, with 14 bases between. This CDR3 contains 15 residues. The CDR3 here is CASSPNRASTGELFF. The DNA for the CDR3 is TGTGCCAGCAGTCCAAACAGGGCCAGCACCGGGGAGCTGTTTTTT.

Only a few counts were recorded for this clonotype. The chain combines TRBV6-6 with TRBJ2-5; possibly TRBD1 for D (5 bases). The length of the CDR3 is 15 residues. The V end lost 0 bases, the J end lost 4 bases, and 12 bases lay between the germline ends. Germline V gene data show CDR1 as MNHNY and CDR2 as SVGAGI (reference sequence). The CDR3: CASSYSFRVSETQYF. CDR3 coding DNA: TGTGCCAGCAGTTACTCATTCAGGGTATCAGAGACCCAGTACTTC.

In its sample, this clonotype was seen a few times. The chain carries TRBV29-1 and TRBJ1-6; TRBD1 matches 9 bases. CDR3 length equals 13 residues. V gave up 7 bases and J gave up 10 bases; unmatched junction bases: 8. Germline loops: CDR1 SQVTM, CDR2 ANQGSEA. CDR3 in amino acids: CSAGDRVGSPLHF. CDR3 nucleotides: TGCAGCGCCGGGGACAGGGTAGGATCACCCCTCCACTTT.

In this sample, this clonotype turned up many times. The rearrangement joins TRBV2 to TRBJ1-1, with TRBD1 matching over 9 bases. Germline trimming cut 5 bases from V and 10 bases from J; bases unmatched to any gene: 14. In germline, CDR1 is SNHLY, CDR2 FYNNEI. There are 15 residues in the CDR3. DNA of the CDR3: TGTGCCAGCAGTATACAGGGGGCTACCACCTCAGGAGCTTTCTTT. This gives the protein CASSIQGATTSGAFF.

This chain connects TRBV4-3 to TRBJ2-1; 9 positions agree with TRBD2. With 0 bases clipped from V and 4 bases from J, the junction kept 7 bases outside the gene matches. This CDR3 is built from 17 residues. Germline V gives CDR1 LGHNA, CDR2 YSLEER. CDR3 nucleotides: TGCGCCAGCAGCCAAGAGAGGGCTAGCGGGACGTACAATGAGCAGTTCTTC. Its protein product is CASSQERASGTYNEQFF.

There are many counts of this clonotype. The chain combines TRBV7-9 with TRBJ2-1, with D possibly matching TRBD1 (5 bases). CDR3 size: 14 residues. Trimming took 5 bases from V and 3 from J, leaving 11 bases between them. Germline CDR1 is SEHNR and CDR2 is FQNEAQ (reference sequence). CDR3 sequence reads: CASSLLTDYNEQFF. As DNA, the CDR3 is TGTGCCAGCAGCCTGCTGACAGACTACAATGAGCAGTTCTTC.

This clonotype occurred a few times. V gene TRBV20-1 combines with J gene TRBJ1-6; D gene ambiguous. Germline-derived CDR1 and CDR2 are DFQATT and SNEGSKA (reference sequence). The CDR3 runs 14 residues. Deletions cut 3 bases from V and 7 bases from J, with 13 bases between. CDR3 nucleotide sequence: TGCAGTGCTAGTTTTGGCAGCTTCAATTCACCCCTCCACTTT. Amino acid sequence: CSASFGSFNSPLHF.

Ten or more counts support this clonotype. The rearrangement uses TRBV28 and TRBJ2-2; D call uncertain. V was pared by 3 bases and J by 0 bases, with 8 bases between. CDR3 size: 15 residues. Germline CDR1 MDHEN, CDR2 SYDVKM. The CDR3 bases are TGTGCCAGCAGTTTCCGCGGAACGAACACCGGGGAGCTGTTTTTT. It specifies CASSFRGTNTGELFF.

Many counts were recorded for this clonotype. The rearrangement uses TRBV12-3 or TRBV12-4 and TRBJ2-1, with 7 bases fitting TRBD2. CDR3 size: 17 residues. Germline trimming cut 4 bases from V and 7 bases from J; bases unmatched to any gene: 16. The CDR3 DNA follows: TGTGCCAGCAGTTCAGGGCCAACGGGAGGCCCTTTTAATGAGCAGTTCTTC. The encoded protein is CASSSGPTGGPFNEQFF.

Concerning this clonotype: The junction differs from germline at one of its ends, possibly a read error. This chain joins TRBV11-3 and TRBJ2-7; D ambiguous. The CDR3 is 15 residues long. The germline V gene has CDR1 SGHNT and CDR2 YENEEA. The CDR3 nucleotides are TGTGCCAGCAGCTTAGCAGTGGGTGATTCCTACGAGCGGTACTTC. Translating gives CASSLAVGDSYERYF.

This clonotype has just a few counts. The rearrangement joins TRBV3-1 to TRBJ1-2, with no clear D. The CDR3 length is 14 residues. Trimming pared 6 bases from V and 4 bases from J, leaving 15 bases between. Per the germline V gene, CDR1 is LGHDT and CDR2 is YNNKEL (reference sequence). CDR3: CASRNGWGAYGYTF. CDR3 in DNA: TGTGCCAGCAGAAACGGGTGGGGAGCCTATGGCTACACCTTC.

In its sample, this clonotype was seen many times. The rearrangement uses TRBV20-1 and TRBJ2-7; a possible D gene is TRBD2 (7 bases). Trimming cost V 3 bases and J 5 bases, with 20 bases left between them. The CDR3 has 15 residues. Germline V gene sequence: CDR1 DFQATT, CDR2 SNEGSKA (reference sequence). The CDR3 is CSASSDGEGGDEQYF. The CDR3 DNA follows: TGCAGTGCTAGTTCTGACGGGGAGGGGGGGGACGAGCAGTACTTC.

This clonotype has a count of ten or more. The genes are TRBV28 and TRBJ2-7; D is undetermined. In germline, CDR1 is MDHEN, CDR2 SYDVKM. Trimming left V 4 bases short and J 3 bases short, with 13 bases between. The CDR3 is made up of 14 amino acids. In nucleotides, the CDR3 is TGTGCCAGCAGTTGGTCGGACGGAAACTACGAGCAGTACTTC. It translates to CASSWSDGNYEQYF.

This clonotype was counted many times. This CDR3 reads CASSPDRKAEAFF. The CDR3 region has the DNA TGTGCCAGCTCACCTGACAGGAAAGCGGAAGCTTTCTTT. The chain is built from TRBV18 and TRBJ1-1; weak D call: TRBD1 (6 bases). Germline V gives CDR1 KGHSH, CDR2 LQKENI. Trimming stripped 3 bases from V and 8 bases from J, with 13 bases between. The CDR3 sequence is 13 residues long.